This is a list of T cell receptor beta chains from one sample in a study of blood T cell repertoires in COVID-19. The assay was immunoSEQ multiplex PCR, and TCRdb's table has in-frame clones only and misses some. The sample shows 140,000 to 150,000 clones, less than 90% of them seen only once. Sequenced: peripheral blood. These receptors were collected from a man aged 25-45 years with COVID-19, enrolled during active disease. CDR3s include the opening cysteine and the closing phenylalanine or tryptophan. The order of the fields is clone size, J gene, V gene, D gene, CDR3 protein, CDR3 DNA. A D gene is named only where the DNA matches it firmly. Size is stated for part of the rows, as once, few or many counts, or as a class when the clone is expanded.

clone size: once
J gene: TRBJ2-2
V gene: TRBV7-6
D gene: NA
CDR3 protein: CASSSPSVNTGELFF
CDR3 DNA: TGTGCCAGCAGCTCGCCTAGCGTCAACACCGGGGAGCTGTTTTTT

clone size: once
J gene: TRBJ1-6
V gene: TRBV4-3
D gene: TRBD1
CDR3 protein: CASSPDRGSPLHF
CDR3 DNA: TGCGCCAGCAGTCCCGACAGGGGTTCACCCCTCCACTTT

clone size: NA
J gene: TRBJ2-7
V gene: TRBV6-5
D gene: NA
CDR3 protein: CASSPEGHRSYEQYF
CDR3 DNA: TGTGCCAGCAGCCCCGAGGGACATAGATCCTACGAGCAGTACTTC

clone size: NA
J gene: TRBJ1-1
V gene: TRBV11-2
D gene: NA
CDR3 protein: CASSTEYYEAFF
CDR3 DNA: TGTGCCAGCAGCACGGAGTATTATGAAGCTTTCTTT

clone size: NA
J gene: TRBJ2-1
V gene: TRBV14
D gene: NA
CDR3 protein: CASGSPNEQFF
CDR3 DNA: TGTGCCAGCGGGAGCCCCAATGAGCAGTTCTTC

clone size: NA
J gene: TRBJ2-7
V gene: TRBV10-3
D gene: NA
CDR3 protein: CAISTTGNHEQYF
CDR3 DNA: TGTGCCATCAGTACGACAGGTAACCACGAGCAGTACTTC

clone size: NA
J gene: TRBJ2-7
V gene: TRBV28
D gene: NA
CDR3 protein: CASSLVAVPTDEQYF
CDR3 DNA: TGTGCCAGCAGTTTAGTCGCGGTCCCTACGGACGAGCAGTACTTC

clone size: NA
J gene: TRBJ1-5
V gene: TRBV27
D gene: NA
CDR3 protein: CASGLPGEGQPQHF
CDR3 DNA: TGTGCCAGCGGTCTCCCAGGGGAGGGTCAGCCCCAGCATTTT

clone size: NA
J gene: TRBJ1-2
V gene: TRBV9
D gene: NA
CDR3 protein: CASSVGEGDSLYGYTF
CDR3 DNA: TGTGCCAGCAGCGTAGGGGAGGGGGATTCTCTCTATGGCTACACCTTC

clone size: NA
J gene: TRBJ2-1
V gene: TRBV14
D gene: TRBD2
CDR3 protein: CASSQEGRLAGTDDEQFF
CDR3 DNA: TGTGCCAGCAGCCAAGAGGGAAGACTAGCGGGCACCGATGATGAGCAGTTCTTC

clone size: few
J gene: TRBJ1-5
V gene: TRBV2
D gene: NA
CDR3 protein: CASSQDANQPQHF
CDR3 DNA: TGTGCCAGCAGTCAGGATGCTAATCAGCCCCAGCATTTT

clone size: NA
J gene: TRBJ1-5
V gene: TRBV6-1
D gene: NA
CDR3 protein: CASSADRTASNQPQHF
CDR3 DNA: TGTGCCAGCAGTGCCGACAGGACCGCTAGCAATCAGCCCCAGCATTTT